The next 12 T cell receptor beta chains were all read from a single sample in a study of T-cell reconstitution after alpha-beta-depleted transplantation in children. Unique molecular identifiers were used to barcode this TCRbeta library. TCRdb ran MiXCR on the PCR reads and lists one entry per CDR3 protein. The sample carries a few hundred thousand distinct CDR3 sequences, roughly a quarter recorded once. Sequences were derived from PBMCs, mostly from graft donor cells, sampled 360 days after TCRalphabeta/CD19-depleted stem cell transplant. Source of these receptors: a female patient aged 2-10 years who had a stem cell transplant for congenital amegakaryocytic thrombocytopenia, so the T cells may come from the graft donor.

The chain joins TRBV20-1 to TRBJ1-2; D is perhaps TRBD1 (5 bases). CDR3 size: 12 residues. Germline assignment: CDR1 DFQATT and CDR2 SNEGSKA (reference sequence). V was pared by 2 bases and J by 2 bases, with 6 bases between. The CDR3 spells CSARRDNYGYTF. In nucleotides, the CDR3 is TGCAGTGCTAGAAGGGACAACTATGGCTACACCTTC.

The chain carries TRBV20-1 and TRBJ2-1; 10 bases agree with TRBD2. This CDR3 contains 16 residues. CDR1 and CDR2 (germline): DFQATT, SNEGSKA (reference sequence). Trimming cost V 3 bases and J 0 bases; bases outside gene matches: 5. The CDR3 nucleotides are TGCAGTGCTAGTCCTCGGACTAGCGGCTCCTACAATGAGCAGTTCTTC. Its translation is CSASPRTSGSYNEQFF.

The chain carries TRBV3-1 and TRBJ2-1; 9 bases line up with TRBD2. The germline CDR1 and CDR2 sequences are LGHDT and YNNKEL (reference sequence). The junction had 14 bases not matched to a gene; V was cut back by 1 base and J by 7 bases. The CDR3 has 18 amino acids. DNA of the CDR3: TGTGCCAGCAGCCAAGCCCCAGTCGGGCGGGGGGGCAGGAATGAGCAGTTCTTC. It codes for CASSQAPVGRGGRNEQFF.

The chain employs TRBV3-1 and TRBJ1-3, with D uncertain. The CDR3 length is 13 residues. Germline CDR1 reads LGHDT; CDR2 reads YNNKEL (reference sequence). The V and J ends lost 5 bases and 6 bases respectively, with 11 bases between them. The CDR3 sequence is CASSWARANTIYF. The CDR3 region has the DNA TGTGCCAGCAGCTGGGCCCGCGCAAACACCATATATTTT.

V and J are TRBV29-1 and TRBJ2-5; 14 positions agree with TRBD2. Per the germline V gene, CDR1 is SQVTM and CDR2 is ANQGSEA. The ends lost 7 bases at V and 3 bases at J; junction bases unmatched: 16. The CDR3 loop spans 18 amino acids. The CDR3 is CSAKTSGRAFYVEETQYF. CDR3 coding DNA: TGCAGCGCCAAGACTAGCGGGAGGGCCTTTTACGTCGAAGAGACCCAGTACTTC.

The chain has TRBV20-1 and TRBJ1-4; 11 positions match TRBD1. Per germline, CDR1 DFQATT and CDR2 SNEGSKA (reference sequence). The CDR3 contains 14 residues. Unmatched junction bases numbered 7, after V lost 6 bases and J lost 7 bases. This CDR3 reads CSAPPGTGGEKLFF. The CDR3 DNA sequence: TGCAGTGCCCCTCCTGGGACAGGGGGTGAAAAACTGTTTTTT.

The sample holds a few counts of this clonotype. J is TRBJ2-2 and V is TRBV7-2; 7 positions match TRBD2. Germline V gene lookup returns CDR1 SGHTA and CDR2 FQGNSA. The CDR3 contains 16 residues. V shed 0 bases and J 4 bases; nucleotides not matched to a gene: 5. The CDR3 DNA follows: TGTGCCAGCAGCTTAGCGGGAGGGCCGGGCACCGGGGAGCTGTTTTTT. This sequence encodes CASSLAGGPGTGELFF.

This clonotype was seen repeatedly, ten times or more. The rearrangement links TRBV29-1 to TRBJ2-3, with unresolved D. The CDR3 has 14 amino acids. The germline CDR1 and CDR2 sequences are SQVTM and ANQGSEA. The V end was cut by 3 bases, the J end by 2 bases, with 12 bases between. CDR3 region: CSVDSGPLTDTQYF. Here the CDR3 DNA reads TGCAGCGTTGATTCCGGGCCCCTCACAGATACGCAGTATTTT.

This clonotype appeared a few times. This chain joins TRBV12-3 or TRBV12-4 and TRBJ1-2; TRBD1 matches at 7 bases. The junction had 4 bases not matched to a gene; V was cut back by 8 bases and J by 4 bases. The CDR3 is 12 residues long. CDR3 amino acids: CASSRGVYGYTF. In nucleotides, the CDR3 is TGTGCCAGCTCCAGGGGGGTCTATGGCTACACCTTC.

The chain recombines TRBV20-1 with TRBJ2-3; 8 bases align to TRBD2. This CDR3 has 17 amino acids. Per germline, CDR1 DFQATT and CDR2 SNEGSKA (reference sequence). Germline trimming cut 3 bases from V and 0 bases from J; bases unmatched to any gene: 11. The CDR3 here is CSASSLAGGRSTDTQYF. The CDR3 DNA reads as TGCAGTGCTAGTTCCCTAGCAGGCGGGAGGAGCACAGATACGCAGTATTTT.

Note on this clonotype: A much larger clonotype is one base distant, so this may be a read error. The CDR3, as DNA: TGCAGCGTTCAGGAGGTCCCAAAGGAGACCCAGTACTTC. The encoded protein is CSVQEVPKETQYF. The chain links TRBV29-1 to TRBJ2-5, with TRBD2 as a possible D gene (5 bases). The germline CDR1 and CDR2 sequences are SQVTM and ANQGSEA. The CDR3 runs 13 residues. The ends were cut back, 5 bases at V and 5 bases at J, with 15 bases in the middle. The full variable domain, its missing parts supplied by reference TRBV29-1 and TRBJ2-5, is SAVISQKPSRDICQRGTSLTIQCQVDSQVTMMFWYRQQPGQSLTLIATANQGSEATYESGFVIDKFPISRPNLTFSTLTVSNMSPEDSSIYLCSVQEVPKETQYFGPGTRLLVL.

This clonotype came up many times. The rearrangement joins TRBV27 to TRBJ2-5; 11 nucleotides line up with TRBD2. CDR3 size: 15 residues. J gave up 5 bases and V 8 bases, and 10 bases lay outside the gene matches. Germline assignment: CDR1 MNHEY and CDR2 SMNVEV (reference sequence). CDR3 DNA: TGTGCCAGCGGAATAGCGGGAGGGAGCCGGGAGACCCAGTACTTC. Translated: CASGIAGGSRETQYF.